This T cell receptor beta chain was documented in a study of blood T cell repertoires in COVID-19. Produced via immunoSEQ multiplex PCR; TCRdb's table is partial and in-frame only. Among 100,000 to 150,000 clones, about 80% were seen once, and the ten largest hold about a sixth. There are a few counts of this clone. Other nucleotide sequences in the sample specify the same CDR3. The receptor was derived from a woman between 50 and 59 years old with acute or convalescent COVID-19. The sequenced material came from peripheral blood.

The CDR3 DNA follows: TGCGCCAGCAGCTTGGGGGGAGCCAACACTGAAGCTTTCTTT. It yields the protein CASSLGGANTEAFF. The rearrangement uses TRBV5-1 and TRBJ1-1; unclear D gene. The CDR3 runs 14 residues. The germline V gene encodes CDR1 SGHRS and CDR2 YFSETQ. V was pared by 0 bases and J by 2 bases, with 8 bases between.